Below, 12 T cell receptor beta chains from the same sample are listed, as sequenced in a study of T-cell reconstitution after alpha-beta-depleted transplantation in children. Preparing the TCRbeta library involved the use of unique molecular identifiers. TCRdb independently ran MiXCR on the PCR reads; one entry per CDR3 protein. The sample has 550,000 to 600,000 distinct CDR3 sequences; more than 20% are singletons. The sequencing here drew on PBMCs, mostly from graft donor cells, taken 360 days after TCRalphabeta/CD19-depleted stem cell transplant. These receptors came from a boy less than two years old who had a stem cell transplant for acute myeloid leukemia, so the T cells may come from the graft donor.

This clonotype was observed many times. This rearrangement joins TRBV10-3 to TRBJ2-5; 8 nucleotides align to TRBD2. This CDR3 has 14 residues. The V and J ends lost 6 bases and 2 bases, in that order; junction bases with no gene match: 5. Germline loops: CDR1 ENHRY, CDR2 SYGVKD. CDR3 bases: TGTGCCATCAGCCCCGGGGGGGTTCAAGAGACCCAGTACTTC. The encoded protein is CAISPGGVQETQYF.

This clonotype was observed at least ten times. V gene TRBV28 combines with J gene TRBJ2-4; 8 positions match TRBD2. Germline trimming cut 5 bases from V and 12 bases from J; bases unmatched to any gene: 9. The CDR3 is 13 residues long. Germline V gives CDR1 MDHEN, CDR2 SYDVKM. The CDR3 sequence: CASSLGTRDSQYF. Here the CDR3 DNA reads TGTGCCAGCAGTCTTGGGACTAGAGATTCTCAGTACTTC.

The gene calls are TRBV20-1 and TRBJ1-1; 7 positions match TRBD1. The CDR3 is 18 amino acids. The V gene end was trimmed by 0 bases and the J gene end by 2 bases; junction bases not matched to a gene: 15. Germline V CDR1 and CDR2: DFQATT, SNEGSKA (reference sequence). The CDR3: CSARDILWAGGGNTEAFF. In DNA, the CDR3 is TGCAGTGCTAGAGATATCTTGTGGGCAGGGGGTGGCAACACTGAAGCTTTCTTT.

The V gene is TRBV12-3 or TRBV12-4, the J gene TRBJ2-1; D call uncertain. This CDR3 contains 13 residues. The V end lost 6 bases, the J end lost 15 bases, and 21 bases lay between the germline ends. The CDR3 region is CASSPRSGLQRFF. The CDR3 nucleotides read TGTGCCAGCAGCCCTCGATCAGGTTTACAGCGGTTCTTC.

The chain joins TRBV3-1 to TRBJ2-2; TRBD1 is a possible D gene (5 bases). The CDR3 consists of 13 residues. The germline V and J ends were trimmed by 4 bases and 8 bases, with 11 bases remaining between them. Germline V gives CDR1 LGHDT, CDR2 YNNKEL (reference sequence). This chain's CDR3 is CASSRQWNGELFF. The CDR3 DNA sequence: TGTGCCAGCAGCCGACAGTGGAATGGGGAGCTGTTTTTT.

This clonotype was observed at least ten times. CDR3 protein: CASSYSPTPEQFF. The CDR3 DNA reads TGTGCCAGCAGTTACTCGCCTACCCCGGAGCAGTTCTTC. This chain uses TRBV6-2 or TRBV6-3 with TRBJ2-1; D gene ambiguous. Looked up from germline, CDR1 is MNHEY and CDR2 is SVGEGT. This CDR3 spans 13 amino acids. Trimming removed 0 bases at V and 10 bases at J, with 10 bases between.

This clonotype has at least ten counts. The chain links TRBV10-3 to TRBJ2-3; D is perhaps TRBD1 (5 bases). The ends were cut back, 3 bases at V and 0 bases at J, with 7 bases in the middle. CDR3 length: 14 amino acids. Germline CDR1 is ENHRY and CDR2 is SYGVKD. The CDR3 reads CAISEGVSTDTQYF. CDR3 DNA sequence: TGTGCCATCAGTGAAGGGGTCAGCACAGATACGCAGTATTTT.

This clonotype occurred a few times. The chain recombines TRBV5-1 with TRBJ1-1; TRBD1 matches at 8 bases. This CDR3 is built from 14 residues. V lost 4 bases to trimming and J lost 7 bases; unmatched junction nucleotides: 9. Germline CDR1 SGHRS, CDR2 YFSETQ. The CDR3 sequence is CASSRQGAGNEAFF. The CDR3 region has the DNA TGCGCCAGCAGCCGTCAGGGGGCGGGAAATGAAGCTTTCTTT.

This clonotype has a handful of counts. This rearrangement joins TRBV6-1 to TRBJ1-3, with D maybe TRBD1 (6 bases). The CDR3 has 13 residues. Per germline, CDR1 MNHNS and CDR2 SASEGT. Deletions cut 4 bases from V and 9 bases from J, with 13 bases between. The CDR3 spells CASSADRKGTIYF. CDR3 in DNA: TGTGCCAGCAGTGCCGACAGGAAGGGCACCATATATTTT.

This clonotype was counted ten times or more. This sequence joins TRBV7-9 and TRBJ2-3; maybe TRBD2 (6 bases). Germline-derived CDR1 and CDR2 are SEHNR and FQNEAQ (reference sequence). V dropped 4 bases and J dropped 0 bases, with 11 bases sitting between them. There are 15 residues in the CDR3. As DNA, the CDR3 is TGTGCCAGCAGCTCCCCAGCGGGCAGCACAGATACGCAGTATTTT. Encoded protein: CASSSPAGSTDTQYF.

The chain links TRBV10-3 to TRBJ1-1; tentatively, D is TRBD1 (6 bases). This CDR3 is 14 amino acids long. Trimming left V 4 bases short and J 8 bases short, with 17 bases between. The germline V gene has CDR1 ENHRY and CDR2 SYGVKD. The CDR3 bases are TGTGCCATCAGTGTCTTAGTGGGGGCAAACGAAGCTTTCTTT. The encoded protein is CAISVLVGANEAFF.

The chain employs TRBV20-1 and TRBJ2-7; maybe TRBD2 (6 bases). The CDR3 has 16 amino acids. Germline CDR1 and CDR2: DFQATT and SNEGSKA (reference sequence). The V end was cut by 0 bases, the J end by 9 bases, with 24 bases between. As DNA, the CDR3 is TGCAGTGCTAGAGATGGAGGGGACCCATCTCTACGGGGGCAGTACTTC. Translated: CSARDGGDPSLRGQYF.